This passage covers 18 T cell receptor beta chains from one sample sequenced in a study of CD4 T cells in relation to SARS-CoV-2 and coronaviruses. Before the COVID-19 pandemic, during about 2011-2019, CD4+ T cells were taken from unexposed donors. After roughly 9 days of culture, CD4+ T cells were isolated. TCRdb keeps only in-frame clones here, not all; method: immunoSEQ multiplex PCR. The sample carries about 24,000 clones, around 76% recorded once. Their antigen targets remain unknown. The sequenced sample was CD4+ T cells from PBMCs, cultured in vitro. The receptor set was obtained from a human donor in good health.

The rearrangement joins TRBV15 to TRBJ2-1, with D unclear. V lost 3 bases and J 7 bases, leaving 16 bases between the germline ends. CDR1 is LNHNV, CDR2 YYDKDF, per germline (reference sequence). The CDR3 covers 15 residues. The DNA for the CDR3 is TGTGCCACCAGCAGCCCCGGGCCCGAGAGGAATGAGCAGTTCTTC. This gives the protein CATSSPGPERNEQFF. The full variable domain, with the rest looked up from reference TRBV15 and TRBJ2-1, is DAMVIQNPRYQVTQFGKPVTLSCSQTLNHNVMYWYQQKSSQAPKLLFHYYDKDFNNEADTPDNFQSRRPNTSFCFLDIRSPGLGDTAMYLCATSSPGPERNEQFFGPGTRLTVL.

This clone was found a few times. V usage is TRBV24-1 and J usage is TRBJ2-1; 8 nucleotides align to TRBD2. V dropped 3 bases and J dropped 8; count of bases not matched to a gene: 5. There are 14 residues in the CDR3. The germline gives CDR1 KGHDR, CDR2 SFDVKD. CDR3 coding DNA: TGTGCCACCAGTGATCCCTCGGGGGGGGATGAGCAGTTCTTC. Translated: CATSDPSGGDEQFF.

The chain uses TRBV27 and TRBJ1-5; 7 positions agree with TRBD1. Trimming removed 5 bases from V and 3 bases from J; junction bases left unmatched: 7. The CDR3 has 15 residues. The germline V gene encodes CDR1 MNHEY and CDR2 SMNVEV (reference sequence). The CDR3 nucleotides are TGTGCCAGCAGTGCCTTGACAGGGTCCAATCAGCCCCAGCATTTT. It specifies CASSALTGSNQPQHF.

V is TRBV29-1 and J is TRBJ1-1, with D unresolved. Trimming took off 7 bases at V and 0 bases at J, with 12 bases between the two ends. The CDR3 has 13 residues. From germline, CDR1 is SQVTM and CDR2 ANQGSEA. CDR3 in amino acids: CSALWRLNTEAFF. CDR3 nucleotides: TGCAGCGCGTTGTGGCGGCTGAACACTGAAGCTTTCTTT.

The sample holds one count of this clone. CDR3 sequence: CASGGGLSSSPLHF. CDR3 bases: TGTGCCAGTGGAGGGGGGCTATCGTCGTCACCCCTCCACTTT. The chain couples TRBV19 to TRBJ1-6, with D tentatively TRBD1 (6 bases). Germline lookup yields CDR1 LNHDA and CDR2 SQIVND (reference sequence). The germline V and J ends were trimmed by 8 bases and 10 bases, with 18 bases remaining between them. The CDR3 sequence is 14 residues long.

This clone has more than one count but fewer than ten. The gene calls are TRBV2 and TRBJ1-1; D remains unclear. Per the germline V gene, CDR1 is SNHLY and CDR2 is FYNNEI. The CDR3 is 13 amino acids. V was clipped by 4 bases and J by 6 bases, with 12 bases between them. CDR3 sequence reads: CASSVGVVPEAFF. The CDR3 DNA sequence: TGTGCCAGCAGTGTTGGGGTTGTTCCTGAAGCTTTCTTT.

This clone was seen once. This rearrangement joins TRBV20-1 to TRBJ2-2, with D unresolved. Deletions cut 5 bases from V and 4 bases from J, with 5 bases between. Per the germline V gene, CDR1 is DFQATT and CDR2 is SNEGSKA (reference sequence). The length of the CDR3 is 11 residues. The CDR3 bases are TGCAGTGCTCTGGGCACCGGGGAGCTGTTTTTT. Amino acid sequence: CSALGTGELFF.

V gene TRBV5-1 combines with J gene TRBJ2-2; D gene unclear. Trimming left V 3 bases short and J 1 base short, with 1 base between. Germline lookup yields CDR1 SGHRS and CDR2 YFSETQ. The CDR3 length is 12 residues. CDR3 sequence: CASSWNTGELFF. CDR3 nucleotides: TGCGCCAGCAGCTGGAACACCGGGGAGCTGTTTTTT.

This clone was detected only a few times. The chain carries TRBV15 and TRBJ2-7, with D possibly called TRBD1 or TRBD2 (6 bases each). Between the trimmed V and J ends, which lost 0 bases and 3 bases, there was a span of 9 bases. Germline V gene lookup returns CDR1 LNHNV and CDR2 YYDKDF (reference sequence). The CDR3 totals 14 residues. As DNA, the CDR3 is TGTGCCACCAGCAGAGAAGGAGGGGGCTACGAGCAGTACTTC. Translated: CATSREGGGYEQYF.

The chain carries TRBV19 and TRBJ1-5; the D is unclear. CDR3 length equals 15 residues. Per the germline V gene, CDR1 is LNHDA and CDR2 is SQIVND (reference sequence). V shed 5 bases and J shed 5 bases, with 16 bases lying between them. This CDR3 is CASSSSVSHHQPQHF. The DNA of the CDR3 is TGTGCCAGTAGTTCGTCGGTGTCCCACCATCAGCCCCAGCATTTT.

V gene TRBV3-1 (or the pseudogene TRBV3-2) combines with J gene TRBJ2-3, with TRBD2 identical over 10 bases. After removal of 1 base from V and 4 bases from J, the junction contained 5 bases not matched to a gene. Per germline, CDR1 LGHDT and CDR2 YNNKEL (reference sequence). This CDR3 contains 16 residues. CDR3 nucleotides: TGTGCCAGCAGCCAAGCTGTCGGGACTAGCGCAGATACGCAGTATTTT. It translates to CASSQAVGTSADTQYF.

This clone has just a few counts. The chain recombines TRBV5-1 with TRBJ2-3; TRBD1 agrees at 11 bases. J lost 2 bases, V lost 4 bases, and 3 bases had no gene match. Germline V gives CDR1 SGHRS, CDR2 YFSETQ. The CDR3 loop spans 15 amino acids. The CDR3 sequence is CASSGGQGDTDTQYF. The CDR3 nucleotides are TGCGCCAGCAGCGGGGGACAGGGGGACACAGATACGCAGTATTTT.

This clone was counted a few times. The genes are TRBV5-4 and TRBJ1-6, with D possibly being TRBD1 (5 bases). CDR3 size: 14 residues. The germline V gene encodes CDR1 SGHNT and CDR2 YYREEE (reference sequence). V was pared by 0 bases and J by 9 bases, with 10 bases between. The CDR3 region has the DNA TGTGCCAGCAGCTTGGCAGGGAGGCGTTCACCCCTCCACTTT. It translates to CASSLAGRRSPLHF.

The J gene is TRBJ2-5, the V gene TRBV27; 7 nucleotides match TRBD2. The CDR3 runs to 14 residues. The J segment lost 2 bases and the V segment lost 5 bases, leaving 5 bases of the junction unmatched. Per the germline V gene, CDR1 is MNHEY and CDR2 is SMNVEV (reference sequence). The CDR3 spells CASSRPGLQETQYF. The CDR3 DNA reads TGTGCCAGCAGTCGACCGGGACTACAAGAGACCCAGTACTTC.

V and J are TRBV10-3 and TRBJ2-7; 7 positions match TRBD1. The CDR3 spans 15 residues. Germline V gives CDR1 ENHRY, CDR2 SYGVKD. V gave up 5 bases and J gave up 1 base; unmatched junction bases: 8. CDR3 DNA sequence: TGTGCCATCAGTCGCCCCGGGACAGATTCCTACGAGCAGTACTTC. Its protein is CAISRPGTDSYEQYF.

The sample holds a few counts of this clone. The CDR3 nucleotides read TGCAGTGCCTTAACTAGCGGGAGTTATTACTTC. Translated, it gives CSALTSGSYYF. The rearrangement joins TRBV20-1 to TRBJ2-7, with 11 bases aligning to TRBD2. CDR3 size: 11 residues. The germline V gene encodes CDR1 DFQATT and CDR2 SNEGSKA (reference sequence). Unmatched junction bases numbered 8, after V lost 6 bases and J lost 13 bases.

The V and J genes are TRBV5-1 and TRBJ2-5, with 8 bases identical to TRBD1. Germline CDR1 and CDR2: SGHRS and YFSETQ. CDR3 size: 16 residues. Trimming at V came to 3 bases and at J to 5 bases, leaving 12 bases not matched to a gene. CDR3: CASSSTGQGLVETQYF. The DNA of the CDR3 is TGCGCCAGCAGCTCAACCGGACAGGGTTTGGTGGAGACCCAGTACTTC. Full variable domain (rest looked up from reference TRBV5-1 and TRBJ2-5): KAGVTQTPRYLIKTRGQQVTLSCSPISGHRSVSWYQQTPGQGLQFLFEYFSETQRNKGNFPGRFSGRQFSNSRSEMNVSTLELGDSALYLCASSSTGQGLVETQYFGPGTRLLVL.

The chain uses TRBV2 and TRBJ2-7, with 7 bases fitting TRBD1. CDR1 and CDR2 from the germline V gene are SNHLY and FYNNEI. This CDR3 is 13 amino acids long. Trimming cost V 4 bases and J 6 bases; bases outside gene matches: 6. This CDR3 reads CASSVGRGFEQYF. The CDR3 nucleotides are TGTGCCAGCAGTGTGGGCAGGGGGTTCGAGCAGTACTTC.